The 6 T cell receptor beta chains below were found in one sample sequenced in a study of blood T cells in healthy people across ages. A J-beta primer mix and a sample-barcoded 5' primer were used in a second PCR of about 6 to 12 cycles. TCRdb analysed the 5' RACE reads with MiXCR anew, one entry per CDR3 protein. Here the sample spans hundreds of thousands of distinct CDR3 sequences, 40% to 60% being singletons. The specimen sequenced was blood. The receptors were gathered from a man aged 25-40 years in good health.

This clonotype was recorded many times. A much larger clone differs by one base, so this may be a read error. The V call is TRBV12-3 or TRBV12-4, the J call TRBJ2-3; D unresolved. The CDR3 has 11 residues. The V and J ends lost 3 bases and 6 bases respectively, with 4 bases between them. CDR3 sequence: CASSLWDTQYF. The CDR3 DNA sequence: TGTGCCAGCAGTTTGTGGGATACGCAGTATTTT.

CDR3 DNA sequence: TGTGCCAGCAGTGCTACGACAGCCTCCTACACTGAAGCTTTCTTT. Translation: CASSATTASYTEAFF. The chain employs TRBV6-4 and TRBJ1-1; TRBD1 is a possible D gene (5 bases). Deletions cut 4 bases from V and 3 bases from J, with 15 bases between. The CDR3 is made up of 15 amino acids. Per germline, CDR1 MRHNA and CDR2 SNTAGT.

The table lists this clonotype with a count of one. The J gene is TRBJ2-5, the V gene TRBV15, with D perhaps matching TRBD1 (5 bases). Germline assignment: CDR1 LNHNV and CDR2 YYDKDF (reference sequence). The CDR3 length is 17 residues. Trimming removed 0 bases from V and 2 bases from J, with 16 bases in between. The CDR3: CATSRDLGRTRQETQYF. As DNA, the CDR3 is TGTGCCACCAGCAGAGATTTGGGGCGGACCCGGCAAGAGACCCAGTACTTC.

Only a few counts were recorded for this clonotype. V is TRBV7-9 and J is TRBJ2-3, with D perhaps TRBD2 (5 bases). There are 15 residues in the CDR3. Germline V gives CDR1 SEHNR, CDR2 FQNEAQ (reference sequence). V lost 2 bases and J lost 8, with 17 bases in between. The CDR3 nucleotides are TGTGCCAGCAGCTTACTTAATGAGATGCGGGTTACGCAGTATTTT. As protein: CASSLLNEMRVTQYF.

This clonotype was observed a few times. The chain uses TRBV7-6 and TRBJ2-4, with D uncertain. V was cut by 5 bases and J by 0 bases, with 14 bases left in between. From germline, CDR1 is SGHVS and CDR2 FNYEAQ. The CDR3 is 16 residues long. The CDR3 DNA sequence: TGTGCCAGCAGCCCCAGTTTAGATTTAGCCAAAAACATTCAGTACTTC. Protein product: CASSPSLDLAKNIQYF.

The chain recombines TRBV2 with TRBJ1-1; D might be TRBD1 (5 bases). V dropped 2 bases and J dropped 8 bases, with 15 bases sitting between them. The germline V gene encodes CDR1 SNHLY and CDR2 FYNNEI. The CDR3 is 14 residues long. The CDR3 loop reads CASSELRVGTEAFF. The CDR3 nucleotides read TGTGCCAGCAGTGAATTGAGGGTCGGGACCGAAGCTTTCTTT.